Sequencing of this T cell receptor beta chain was carried out in a study of blood T cell repertoires in COVID-19. Background on the study: Sample material is recorded as cDNA or gDNA derived from T cells, B-cell-depleted T cells, or PBMCs.

Germline CDR1 is KGHSH and CDR2 is LQKENI. The CDR3 has 16 amino acids. The germline V and J ends were trimmed by 2 bases and 0 bases, with 14 bases remaining between them. In the original workflow: Reference gene primer amplification gave nucleated cell count estimates. The method was immunoSEQ multiplex PCR; TCRdb's version includes in-frame clones alone and lacks a portion of them. From that table come the V and J calls and clone size; the DNA was used to work out D and trimming. This sample has about 190,000 clones, with around 86% found just once. In its sample, this clone was seen a few times. The receptor comes from a woman aged 40 to 50 with acute or convalescent COVID-19. The chain is built from TRBV18 and TRBJ2-7; D is perhaps TRBD2 (6 bases). What was sequenced was peripheral blood. CDR3 protein: CASSPRDFQSSYEQYF. The CDR3 nucleotides are TGTGCCAGCTCACCAAGGGACTTCCAGAGCTCCTACGAGCAGTACTTC.